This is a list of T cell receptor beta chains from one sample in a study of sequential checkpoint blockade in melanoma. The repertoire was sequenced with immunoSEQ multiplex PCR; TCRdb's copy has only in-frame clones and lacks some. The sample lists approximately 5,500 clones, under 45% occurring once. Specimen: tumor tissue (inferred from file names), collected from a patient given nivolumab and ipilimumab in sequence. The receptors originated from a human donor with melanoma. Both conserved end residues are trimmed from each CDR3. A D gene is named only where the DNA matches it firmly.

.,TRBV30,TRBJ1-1,AWSVARNTEAF
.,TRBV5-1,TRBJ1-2,ASSPRAGNYGYT
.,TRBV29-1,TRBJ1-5,SVVDSLNQPQH
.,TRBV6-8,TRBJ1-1,ASSYGGIVDVNTEAF
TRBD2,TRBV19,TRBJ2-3,ASSPRTGGADTQY
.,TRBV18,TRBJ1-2,ASSTGSDYGYT
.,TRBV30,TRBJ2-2,AWKAPGGELF
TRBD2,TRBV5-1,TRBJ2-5,ASSDGTSQEPQY
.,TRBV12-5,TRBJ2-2,ASTRDFNGELF
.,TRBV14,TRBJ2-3,ASSQDWASAYEGTDTQY
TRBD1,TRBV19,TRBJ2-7,ASSIGTLGQASYEQY
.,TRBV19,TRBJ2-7,ASRGDNSYEQY
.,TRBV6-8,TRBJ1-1,ASSPGQGAGTEAF